A selection of T cell receptor beta chains follows, all from one sample in a study of cytomegalovirus exposure and HLA in healthy donors. Only in-frame clones appear in the TCRdb table, and some are missing; sequencing was by immunoSEQ multiplex PCR. The data show some 130,000 clones, roughly 70% seen once. Input material: PBMCs. The receptor set was obtained from a human donor in good health. CDR3s include the opening cysteine and the closing phenylalanine or tryptophan. Fields, in order: clone size, J gene, V gene, D gene, CDR3 protein, CDR3 DNA. A D gene is named only where the DNA matches it firmly. The size of a clone is reported for some rows only, either as once, few or many, or as a class for expanded clones.

- TRBJ1-2 TRBV7-9 - CASSSRRTYGYTF TGTGCCAGCAGCTCTCGGCGGACTTATGGCTACACCTTC
- TRBJ2-5 TRBV11-2 TRBD1 CASSPIGTGKETQYF TGTGCCAGCAGCCCTATCGGGACAGGGAAAGAGACCCAGTACTTC
- TRBJ2-1 TRBV19 TRBD2 CASSALWEGDNEQFF TGTGCCAGTAGTGCCCTCTGGGAGGGAGACAATGAGCAGTTCTTC
few TRBJ2-7 TRBV9 - CASSVDSGRGEQYF TGTGCCAGCAGCGTAGATAGCGGTCGGGGCGAGCAGTACTTC
- TRBJ2-7 TRBV4-3 TRBD2 CARTRREGWTSGRVYEQYF TGCGCCAGAACACGGAGAGAGGGTTGGACTAGCGGGAGGGTCTACGAGCAGTACTTC
few TRBJ2-5 TRBV7-9 TRBD2 CASSRGTSGSVGETQYF TGTGCCAGCAGCCGAGGGACTAGCGGGAGCGTGGGGGAGACCCAGTACTTC
- TRBJ2-2 TRBV15 - CATSAGLTGELFF TGTGCCACCAGCGCGGGGCTCACCGGGGAGCTGTTTTTT
- TRBJ2-2 TRBV6-5 TRBD2 CAGKPTSGNTGELFF TGTGCCGGAAAACCGACTAGCGGGAACACCGGGGAGCTGTTTTTT
- TRBJ2-7 TRBV20-1 - CSARGAEQYF TGCAGTGCTAGAGGGGCCGAGCAGTACTTC
- TRBJ1-4 TRBV5-6 - CASSLRLAGAEKLFF TGTGCCAGCAGCTTGAGGTTGGCAGGGGCTGAAAAACTGTTTTTT
- TRBJ1-1 TRBV10-3 - CAISESGRGDLDTEAFF TGTGCCATCAGTGAGTCCGGCAGGGGCGATTTGGACACTGAAGCTTTCTTT
- TRBJ2-2 TRBV27 - CASSGSVPGELFF TGTGCCAGCAGCGGTTCTGTCCCCGGGGAGCTGTTTTTT
- TRBJ2-3 TRBV9 - CASSVDGGAVGDTQYF TGTGCCAGCAGCGTAGACGGAGGGGCAGTGGGAGATACGCAGTATTTT
- TRBJ2-7 TRBV5-1 TRBD2 CASSRGTSEIYEQYF TGCGCCAGCAGTCGGGGGACTAGCGAGATCTACGAGCAGTACTTC
- TRBJ2-1 TRBV7-2 - CASSSQGSGWDNEQFF TGTGCCAGCAGCTCACAAGGGTCGGGATGGGACAATGAGCAGTTCTTC
- TRBJ2-3 TRBV28 - CASSFDSSTDTQYF TGTGCCAGCAGTTTCGACAGTAGCACAGATACGCAGTATTTT
- TRBJ2-7 TRBV11-3 - CASRGGVNYEQYF TGTGCCAGCAGAGGCGGAGTAAATTACGAGCAGTACTTC
- TRBJ2-2 TRBV13 TRBD2 CASSPTLGLAGGVTGELFF TGTGCCAGCAGCCCGACCCTCGGACTAGCAGGAGGGGTCACCGGGGAGCTGTTTTTT
once TRBJ1-5 TRBV2 TRBD1 CASSEGTGDQPQHF TGTGCCAGCAGTGAAGGTACAGGGGATCAGCCCCAGCATTTT
few TRBJ2-1 TRBV2 TRBD2 CASIPGTSGYNEQFF TGTGCCAGCATCCCCGGGACTAGCGGCTACAATGAGCAGTTCTTC
- TRBJ2-7 TRBV5-6 TRBD1 CASSLGGTVAGEQYF TGTGCCAGCAGCTTGGGTGGGACAGTTGCGGGCGAGCAGTACTTC
- TRBJ2-1 TRBV7-6 TRBD1 CASSPSGGAGYNEQFF TGTGCCAGCAGTCCCTCAGGGGGCGCGGGTTACAATGAGCAGTTCTTC
- TRBJ1-2 TRBV11-1 TRBD1 CASSALGTGYGYTF TGTGCCAGCAGCGCCTTAGGGACAGGCTATGGCTACACCTTC
- TRBJ2-1 TRBV11-2 TRBD2 CASSLTGAGNEQFF TGTGCCAGCAGCTTAACGGGAGCGGGGAATGAGCAGTTCTTC
- TRBJ1-2 TRBV2 - CASEKERDGYTF TGTGCCAGCGAAAAAGAACGGGATGGCTACACCTTC
few TRBJ2-4 TRBV5-1 TRBD1 CASQPGQGRDIQYF TGCGCCAGCCAACCGGGACAGGGAAGGGACATTCAGTACTTC
- TRBJ2-1 TRBV15 - CATSRVDGSRFF TGTGCCACCAGCAGAGTCGACGGGAGCAGGTTCTTC
- TRBJ2-3 TRBV18 TRBD1 CASSLGPGGAGDTQYF TGTGCCAGCTCACTAGGACCAGGGGGCGCAGGGGATACGCAGTATTTT
- TRBJ1-4 TRBV7-7 TRBD1 CASSLRAGGLNEKLFF TGTGCTAGCAGCTTGCGGGCAGGGGGCCTCAATGAAAAACTGTTTTTT
- TRBJ2-1 TRBV4-1 - CASSQASAFYNEQFF TGCGCCAGCAGCCAAGCTAGCGCCTTCTACAATGAGCAGTTCTTC
- TRBJ2-1 TRBV28 - CASSLAWEQFF TGTGCCAGCAGTTTAGCGTGGGAGCAGTTCTTC
few TRBJ1-2 TRBV7-8 TRBD1 CASSLSGGPSGYTF TGTGCCAGCAGCTTATCAGGGGGGCCTTCAGGCTACACCTTC
- TRBJ2-3 TRBV28 TRBD2 CASSKEAGLLGTQYF TGTGCCAGCAGTAAAGAAGCGGGGTTACTGGGTACGCAGTATTTT
- TRBJ1-1 TRBV6-5 TRBD1 CASRRGTGGTEAFF TGTGCCAGCAGGAGGGGGACAGGGGGCACTGAAGCTTTCTTT
- TRBJ2-7 TRBV10-2 TRBD2 CASSDSGRVYEQYF TGCGCCAGCAGTGATAGCGGGAGGGTGTACGAGCAGTACTTC
once TRBJ1-2 TRBV28 - CASSFPDSPNYGYTF TGTGCCAGCAGTTTCCCCGACAGTCCTAACTATGGCTACACCTTC
few TRBJ1-2 TRBV18 TRBD1 CASGELRLGQGYGYTF TGTGCCAGTGGGGAACTTCGGTTGGGACAGGGCTATGGCTACACCTTC
- TRBJ1-2 TRBV9 - CASSLSGDYGYTF TGTGCCAGCAGCCTCTCGGGGGATTATGGCTACACCTTC
few TRBJ2-7 TRBV5-1 TRBD2 CASRSGSGSYEQYF TGCGCCAGCAGGAGCGGGAGTGGGTCCTACGAGCAGTACTTC
few TRBJ2-7 TRBV13 TRBD2 CASSLGGRADEQYF TGTGCCAGCAGCTTGGGCGGGAGGGCGGACGAGCAGTACTTC
- TRBJ2-1 TRBV7-8 TRBD2 CASSTGTSGRGLRSYNEQFF TGTGCCAGCAGCACTGGGACTAGCGGGAGGGGTTTGCGCTCCTACAATGAGCAGTTCTTC
- TRBJ2-1 TRBV7-9 TRBD2 CASIGGDYYNEQFF TGTGCCAGCATCGGGGGGGACTACTACAATGAGCAGTTCTTC
few TRBJ1-2 TRBV19 TRBD1 CASSTRQGEALYGYTF TGTGCCAGTAGTACCCGACAGGGAGAGGCCCTCTATGGCTACACCTTC
- TRBJ2-7 TRBV19 TRBD1 CASSMGGQGATYEQYF TGTGCCAGTAGTATGGGGGGACAGGGGGCAACCTACGAGCAGTACTTC
few TRBJ2-7 TRBV5-5 - CASSHWDIYEQYF TGTGCCAGCTCCCACTGGGACATTTACGAGCAGTACTTC
- TRBJ1-6 TRBV6-4 - CASSLGGYNSPLHF TGTGCCAGCAGCCTCGGGGGCTATAATTCACCCCTCCACTTT
- TRBJ2-3 TRBV29-1 TRBD1 CSVGTVTDTQYF TGCAGCGTCGGGACAGTCACAGATACGCAGTATTTT
- TRBJ1-1 TRBV6-1 - CASSEAGGNTEAFF TGTGCCAGCAGTGAAGCGGGGGGGAACACTGAAGCTTTCTTT
few TRBJ2-3 TRBV28 TRBD2 CASSKPGGDRWEDTQYF TGTGCCAGCAGTAAGCCGGGAGGGGATCGGTGGGAAGATACGCAGTATTTT
- TRBJ2-7 TRBV7-9 - CASSLASTYYEQYF TGTGCCAGCAGCTTAGCGTCGACATACTACGAGCAGTACTTC
few TRBJ1-2 TRBV6-1 TRBD1 CASSESVGQPSPGGYTF TGTGCCAGCAGTGAATCGGTGGGACAGCCCTCTCCGGGAGGCTACACCTTC
once TRBJ2-3 TRBV18 TRBD2 CASSPPGLAASRSTDTQYF TGTGCCAGCTCACCCCCCGGACTAGCGGCCTCACGGAGCACAGATACGCAGTATTTT
once TRBJ1-2 TRBV27 TRBD1 CASSFRDSRGYTF TGTGCCAGCAGTTTCCGGGACAGTCGGGGCTACACCTTC
few TRBJ2-7 TRBV28 TRBD2 CAIRPAGLLLEQYF TGTGCCATCCGGCCCGCGGGACTACTACTTGAGCAGTACTTC
- TRBJ2-7 TRBV10-3 TRBD2 CAITATSGRNNEQYF TGTGCCATCACCGCGACTAGCGGGAGAAACAACGAGCAGTACTTC